This passage covers 21 T cell receptor beta chains from one sample sequenced in a study of radiotherapy plus CTLA-4 blockade in lung cancer. The repertoire was sequenced with immunoSEQ multiplex PCR; TCRdb's copy has only in-frame clones and lacks some. The sample shows just under 60,000 clones, 77% of them seen only once. The specimen was peripheral blood, collected from a patient treated with radiotherapy plus ipilimumab. Source of these receptors: a human donor with non-small cell lung cancer who had a partial response to radiotherapy plus ipilimumab.

The count of this clone is one. The chain couples TRBV27 to TRBJ2-7; 11 bases are a match to TRBD1. Germline CDR1 MNHEY, CDR2 SMNVEV (reference sequence). CDR3 length: 15 amino acids. Trimming at V came to 5 bases and at J to 7 bases, leaving 10 bases not matched to a gene. The CDR3 DNA sequence: TGTGCCAGCAGTCTATGGACAGGGGGCTTTGGGGAGCAGTACTTC. It codes for CASSLWTGGFGEQYF.

This clone was detected once. This rearrangement joins TRBV7-3 to TRBJ2-1, with a possible D match to TRBD1 (5 bases). The CDR3 sequence is 15 residues long. V was pared by 5 bases and J by 1 base, with 12 bases between. Germline CDR1 is SGHTA and CDR2 is FQGTGA. In DNA, the CDR3 is TGTGCCAGCAGCCTAGGGGCTGGGTCCTACAATGAGCAGTTCTTC. It specifies CASSLGAGSYNEQFF.

The CDR3 here is CASSMNIDWTGNYGYTF. The CDR3 bases are TGCGCCAGCAGCATGAACATAGATTGGACAGGGAACTATGGCTACACCTTC. The chain employs TRBV5-1 and TRBJ1-2; TRBD1 aligns across 8 bases. CDR1 is SGHRS, CDR2 YFSETQ, per germline. V dropped 4 bases and J dropped 2; count of bases not matched to a gene: 13. This CDR3 contains 17 residues.

This clone has just one count. The chain couples TRBV6-5 to TRBJ2-4; D remains ambiguous. CDR3 length: 11 residues. CDR1 and CDR2 from the germline V gene are MNHEY and SVGAGI. V lost 5 bases and J lost 9, with 8 bases in between. In nucleotides, the CDR3 is TGTGCCAGCAGTCAAAACATCATTCAGTACTTC. Protein product: CASSQNIIQYF.

The chain combines TRBV28 with TRBJ2-7, with no clear D. Germline lookup yields CDR1 MDHEN and CDR2 SYDVKM. The CDR3 length is 12 residues. V gave up 6 bases and J gave up 0 bases, with 6 bases separating them. The CDR3 region is CASSYGSYEQYF. The CDR3 DNA reads as TGTGCCAGCAGCTATGGCTCCTACGAGCAGTACTTC.

As DNA, the CDR3 is TGTGCCAGCAGACCTGGACAGGCTGGCTATGAAGCTTTCTTT. Residues: CASRPGQAGYEAFF. This sequence joins TRBV6-5 and TRBJ1-1; TRBD1 aligns across 7 bases. CDR3 length equals 14 residues. Germline CDR1 MNHEY, CDR2 SVGAGI. V lost 6 bases to trimming and J lost 7 bases; unmatched junction nucleotides: 11.

The chain is built from TRBV2 and TRBJ1-2, with D hard to call. This CDR3 has 15 amino acids. The germline CDR1 and CDR2 sequences are SNHLY and FYNNEI. V shed 1 base and J shed 0 bases, with 9 bases lying between them. For the CDR3, the DNA is TGTGCCAGCAGTGAAGTAACCGGGACTAACTATGGCTACACCTTC. It encodes CASSEVTGTNYGYTF.

The chain uses TRBV19 and TRBJ1-6; no definite D call. V was pared by 5 bases and J by 11 bases, with 16 bases between. The CDR3 totals 14 residues. The germline V gene has CDR1 LNHDA and CDR2 SQIVND (reference sequence). DNA of the CDR3: TGTGCCAGTAGTCCCTCTTCGAGAGGAGCACCCCTCCACTTT. This sequence encodes CASSPSSRGAPLHF. Looking up the rest from reference TRBV19 and TRBJ1-6 gives the full variable domain: DGGITQSPKYLFRKEGQNVTLSCEQNLNHDAMYWYRQDPGQGLRLIYYSQIVNDFQKGDIAEGYSVSREKKESFPLTVTSAQKNPTAFYLCASSPSSRGAPLHFGNGTRLTVT.

By share of the sample, this clone is medium-sized (0.01 to 0.1%). The chain links TRBV7-3 to TRBJ2-3; 10 bases are shared with TRBD2. Germline loops: CDR1 SGHTA, CDR2 FQGTGA. The trim removed 3 bases at V and 4 bases at J, leaving 7 bases unmatched. The CDR3 runs 16 residues. CDR3 protein: CASSFSGGAVADTQYF. CDR3 sequence (DNA): TGTGCCAGCAGCTTCAGCGGGGGGGCCGTGGCAGATACGCAGTATTTT.

This clone was observed a single time. The rearrangement links TRBV6-5 to TRBJ2-2, with TRBD1 as a possible D gene (6 bases). CDR1 and CDR2 from the germline V gene are MNHEY and SVGAGI. Trimming cost V 6 bases and J 7 bases, with 12 bases left between them. The CDR3 runs to 13 residues. CDR3 protein: CASRPQGNGELFF. CDR3 DNA: TGTGCCAGCAGACCACAGGGAAACGGGGAGCTGTTTTTT.

V usage is TRBV6-1 and J usage is TRBJ1-2, with 12 positions matching TRBD1. CDR1 and CDR2 (germline): MNHNS, SASEGT. The CDR3 consists of 15 residues. Unmatched junction bases numbered 11, after V lost 7 bases and J lost 8 bases. The CDR3 DNA sequence: TGTGCCAGCAACCCTACGTCCGGGACAGGGGGCGGCTACACCTTC. Amino acids: CASNPTSGTGGGYTF.

This clone was picked up one time. V usage is TRBV7-9 and J usage is TRBJ1-2; D is uncertain. V lost 7 bases, J lost 6 bases, and 15 bases lay in between. The CDR3 runs to 13 residues. Germline V gives CDR1 SEHNR, CDR2 FQNEAQ (reference sequence). The CDR3 nucleotides are TGTGCCAGCACCCGACCGTCGGAGGATGGCTACACCTTC. Its translation is CASTRPSEDGYTF.

The chain links TRBV30 to TRBJ1-4; D may be TRBD1 (6 bases). This CDR3 is 13 amino acids long. Trimming shortened V by 8 bases and J by 4 bases, and 14 bases separated the two germline ends. Germline values: CDR1 GTSNPN, CDR2 SVGIG (reference sequence). CDR3 nucleotides: TGTGCCGGAAAGGACAGTCTTAATGAAAAACTGTTTTTT. Its protein product is CAGKDSLNEKLFF.

V gene TRBV6-5 combines with J gene TRBJ1-6; 7 nucleotides align to TRBD1. V was clipped by 6 bases and J by 7 bases; unmatched bases: 9. The germline gives CDR1 MNHEY, CDR2 SVGAGI. This CDR3 has 15 amino acids. The CDR3 region is CASRKPGQLNSPLHF. In DNA, the CDR3 is TGTGCCAGCAGAAAGCCGGGACAGCTAAATTCACCCCTCCACTTT.

V and J are TRBV7-9 and TRBJ1-6; D perhaps matches TRBD1 (5 bases). The V gene's germline CDR1 is SEHNR and CDR2 FQNEAQ (reference sequence). The CDR3 runs to 16 residues. V gave up 5 bases and J gave up 7 bases, with 18 bases separating them. CDR3 region: CASSPIWGDLNSPLHF. CDR3 nucleotide sequence: TGTGCCAGCAGCCCGATATGGGGGGACCTAAATTCACCCCTCCACTTT.

This chain's CDR3 is CASSLSSYEQYF. Written as DNA, the CDR3 is TGTGCCAGCAGTTTGAGCTCCTACGAGCAGTACTTC. The genes are TRBV28 and TRBJ2-7; D ambiguous. The V gene's germline CDR1 is MDHEN and CDR2 SYDVKM. This CDR3 has 12 amino acids. Trimming left V 3 bases short and J 0 bases short, with 3 bases between.

The chain uses TRBV29-1 and TRBJ2-7; TRBD1 matches at 8 bases. Germline CDR1 is SQVTM and CDR2 is ANQGSEA. This CDR3 spans 12 amino acids. V shed 5 bases and J 3 bases; nucleotides not matched to a gene: 3. CDR3 sequence reads: CSVSGTGYEQYF. In DNA form, the CDR3 reads TGCAGCGTTTCCGGGACAGGCTACGAGCAGTACTTC.

The CDR3 spells CAWSVGRGYTF. CDR3 DNA: TGTGCCTGGAGTGTTGGGAGAGGCTACACCTTC. The chain carries TRBV30 and TRBJ1-2, with D hard to call. This CDR3 is 11 amino acids long. From germline, CDR1 is GTSNPN and CDR2 SVGIG (reference sequence). V dropped 0 bases and J dropped 8 bases, with 7 bases sitting between them.

The V call is TRBV5-1, the J call TRBJ1-6, with D tentatively TRBD1 (6 bases). CDR1 and CDR2 (germline): SGHRS, YFSETQ. Trimming shortened V by 3 bases and J by 10 bases, and 14 bases separated the two germline ends. The CDR3 loop spans 14 amino acids. As DNA, the CDR3 is TGCGCCAGCAGCTACTCGCAGGGGCAATCACCCCTCCACTTT. Its protein product is CASSYSQGQSPLHF.

The chain joins TRBV6-5 to TRBJ2-7, with 7 bases fitting TRBD2. V shed 10 bases and J 4 bases; nucleotides not matched to a gene: 16. Germline V CDR1 and CDR2: MNHEY, SVGAGI. The CDR3 covers 15 residues. The CDR3 DNA reads as TGTGCCACCCAAATAGCGGGCAGCCTCCCTTACGAGCAGTACTTC. It encodes CATQIAGSLPYEQYF.

This sequence joins TRBV7-7 and TRBJ1-2; D gene ambiguous. The germline CDR1 and CDR2 sequences are SSHAT and FNYEAQ (reference sequence). The CDR3 is 18 amino acids. V was trimmed by 7 bases and J by 0 bases, leaving 24 bases between them. Here the CDR3 DNA reads TGTGCCAGCACCCGATATGAGGCGGTGGATAGTACTAACTATGGCTACACCTTC. Translation: CASTRYEAVDSTNYGYTF.